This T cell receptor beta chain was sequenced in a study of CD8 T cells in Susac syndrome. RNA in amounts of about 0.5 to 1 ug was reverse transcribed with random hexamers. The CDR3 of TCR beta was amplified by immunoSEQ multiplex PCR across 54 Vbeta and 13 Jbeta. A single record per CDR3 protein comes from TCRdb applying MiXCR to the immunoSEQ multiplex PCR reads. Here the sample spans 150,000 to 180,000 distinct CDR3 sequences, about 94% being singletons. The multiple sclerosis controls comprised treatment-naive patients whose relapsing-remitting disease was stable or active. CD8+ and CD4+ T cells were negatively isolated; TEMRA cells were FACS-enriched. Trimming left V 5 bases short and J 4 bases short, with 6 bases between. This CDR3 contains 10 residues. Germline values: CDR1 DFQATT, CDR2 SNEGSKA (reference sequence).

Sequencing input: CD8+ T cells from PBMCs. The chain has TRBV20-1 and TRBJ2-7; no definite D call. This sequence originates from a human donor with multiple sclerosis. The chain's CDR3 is CSAHLYEQYF. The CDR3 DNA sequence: TGCAGTGCTCACCTATACGAGCAGTACTTC.